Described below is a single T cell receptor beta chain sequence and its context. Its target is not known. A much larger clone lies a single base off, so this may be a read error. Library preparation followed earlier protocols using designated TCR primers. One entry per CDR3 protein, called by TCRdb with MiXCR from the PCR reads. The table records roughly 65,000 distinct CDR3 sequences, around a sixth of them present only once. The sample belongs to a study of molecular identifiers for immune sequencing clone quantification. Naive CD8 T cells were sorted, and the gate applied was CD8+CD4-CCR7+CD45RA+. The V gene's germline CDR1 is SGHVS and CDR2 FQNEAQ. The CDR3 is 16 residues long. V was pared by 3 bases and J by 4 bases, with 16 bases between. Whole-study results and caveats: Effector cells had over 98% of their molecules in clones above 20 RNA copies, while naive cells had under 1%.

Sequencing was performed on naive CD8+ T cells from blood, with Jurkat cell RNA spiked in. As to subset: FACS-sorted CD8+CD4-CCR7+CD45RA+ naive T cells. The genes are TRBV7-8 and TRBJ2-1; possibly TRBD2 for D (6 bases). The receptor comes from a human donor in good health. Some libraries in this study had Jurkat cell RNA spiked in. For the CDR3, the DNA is TGTGCCAGCAGCTTCCGGACTGGCGGGATATACAATGAGCAGTTCTTC. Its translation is CASSFRTGGIYNEQFF.